One sample yielded the 25 T cell receptor beta chains listed below, sequenced in a study of T-cell reconstitution after alpha-beta-depleted transplantation in children. During its preparation, the TCRbeta library received unique molecular identifiers. TCRdb re-called the PCR reads through MiXCR, storing one row per CDR3 protein. This table has about a million distinct CDR3 sequences, roughly 29% appearing once. The sequences come from PBMCs, mostly from graft donor cells, collected 360 days after TCRalphabeta/CD19-depleted stem cell transplant. These receptors were collected from a boy less than two years old who had a stem cell transplant for SCID, so the T cells may come from the graft donor.

The rearrangement joins TRBV15 to TRBJ2-3; no firm D call. The CDR3 runs to 14 residues. Germline V gives CDR1 LNHNV, CDR2 YYDKDF (reference sequence). Trimming took 0 bases from V and 3 from J, leaving 7 bases between them. The CDR3 DNA reads as TGTGCCACCAGCAGAGAGAGGAGAACAGATACGCAGTATTTT. Amino acids: CATSRERRTDTQYF.

This clonotype turned up a few times. This chain uses TRBV20-1 with TRBJ1-5; D possibly corresponds to TRBD1 (6 bases). CDR1 DFQATT and CDR2 SNEGSKA come from the germline V gene (reference sequence). The CDR3 loop spans 15 amino acids. V was clipped by 5 bases and J by 3 bases, with 17 bases between them. The CDR3: CSALDRSVYNQPQHF. In nucleotides, the CDR3 is TGCAGTGCTCTTGACAGGTCCGTTTACAATCAGCCCCAGCATTTT.

This clonotype showed up just a few times. This rearrangement joins TRBV5-6 to TRBJ1-1, with 8 nucleotides matching TRBD1. Germline assignment: CDR1 SGHDT and CDR2 YYEEEE. J was trimmed by 5 bases and V by 4 bases; bases with no gene match: 10. CDR3 length equals 15 residues. The CDR3 spells CASSNDRGRRTEAFF. Here the CDR3 DNA reads TGTGCCAGCAGCAACGACAGGGGACGACGGACTGAAGCTTTCTTT.

V and J are TRBV6-1 and TRBJ2-5; D remains ambiguous. V was clipped by 6 bases and J by 1 base, with 9 bases between them. The CDR3 extends over 13 amino acids. The germline CDR1 and CDR2 sequences are MNHNS and SASEGT. CDR3 DNA sequence: TGTGCCAGCAGAGATGGTTTCCAAGAGACCCAGTACTTC. Residues: CASRDGFQETQYF.

The chain uses TRBV7-9 and TRBJ1-6; the D is unclear. V dropped 5 bases and J dropped 6 bases, with 20 bases sitting between them. The CDR3 spans 17 residues. Germline lookup yields CDR1 SEHNR and CDR2 FQNEAQ (reference sequence). CDR3 sequence (DNA): TGTGCCAGCAGCCCATTGCCGGGAGGGATCCCTAATTCACCCCTCCACTTT. Residues: CASSPLPGGIPNSPLHF.

CDR3: CASSPWDRMGFGPQHF. The DNA for the CDR3 is TGTGCCAGCAGTCCATGGGACAGGATGGGATTTGGGCCCCAGCATTTT. V usage is TRBV12-3 or TRBV12-4 and J usage is TRBJ1-5; the match to TRBD1 covers 8 bases. Trimming removed 5 bases from V and 9 bases from J; junction bases left unmatched: 15. CDR3 length equals 16 residues.

The chain links TRBV9 to TRBJ2-1; 7 bases agree with TRBD2. The J segment lost 7 bases and the V segment lost 4 bases, leaving 8 bases of the junction unmatched. CDR3 length equals 14 residues. CDR1 and CDR2 from the germline V gene are SGDLS and YYNGEE. The DNA for the CDR3 is TGTGCCAGCAGCAGAGGACTAGTGGCTAATGAGCAGTTCTTC. Amino acid sequence: CASSRGLVANEQFF.

The V and J genes are TRBV11-2 and TRBJ1-6; D uncertain. The CDR3 has 15 amino acids. Germline V gene lookup returns CDR1 SGHAT and CDR2 FQNNGV. The V end was cut by 2 bases, the J end by 2 bases, with 7 bases between. The CDR3 DNA sequence: TGTGCCAGCAGCTTATCCGGGGCCTATAATTCACCCCTCCACTTT. This encodes CASSLSGAYNSPLHF.

The rearrangement uses TRBV12-3 or TRBV12-4 and TRBJ2-1, with 7 bases matching TRBD2. This CDR3 is built from 14 residues. Trimming at V came to 1 base and at J to 9 bases, leaving 6 bases not matched to a gene. Written as DNA, the CDR3 is TGTGCCAGCAGTTTAGGCGGGCCGGGAGGTGAGCAGTTCTTC. Its translation: CASSLGGPGGEQFF.

This rearrangement joins TRBV27 to TRBJ2-1; TRBD2 aligns across 12 bases. In germline, CDR1 is MNHEY, CDR2 SMNVEV (reference sequence). V dropped 6 bases and J dropped 0; count of bases not matched to a gene: 12. The CDR3 spans 19 residues. DNA of the CDR3: TGTGCCAGCAGCCCATTTGGGCTAGCGGGGGGGAGCTCCTACAATGAGCAGTTCTTC. It specifies CASSPFGLAGGSSYNEQFF.

This clonotype was counted only a few times. The V and J genes are TRBV7-8 and TRBJ1-4; tentatively, D is TRBD1 (6 bases). This CDR3 region has 19 residues. Trimming took off 4 bases at V and 3 bases at J, with 24 bases between the two ends. Germline CDR1 reads SGHVS; CDR2 reads FQNEAQ. Here the CDR3 DNA reads TGTGCCAGCAGCTCGCGTTACCAAAGGGGGTTTGGGGCTAATGAAAAACTGTTTTTT. Protein product: CASSSRYQRGFGANEKLFF.

This clonotype came up many times. The chain has TRBV7-9 and TRBJ2-7; possibly TRBD2 for D (5 bases). Trimming shortened V by 0 bases and J by 2 bases, and 11 bases separated the two germline ends. The CDR3 extends over 15 amino acids. Germline V gene data show CDR1 as SEHNR and CDR2 as FQNEAQ (reference sequence). The CDR3 spells CASSLARGSPYEQYF. CDR3 sequence (DNA): TGTGCCAGCAGCTTAGCCCGGGGATCACCCTACGAGCAGTACTTC.

In its sample, this clonotype was seen a few times. V usage is TRBV15 and J usage is TRBJ2-7, with a possible D match to TRBD1 (6 bases). Germline CDR1 reads LNHNV; CDR2 reads YYDKDF (reference sequence). The CDR3 loop spans 13 amino acids. Trimming stripped 8 bases from V and 1 base from J, with 12 bases between. Here the CDR3 reads CATGTGQSYEQYF. CDR3 in DNA: TGTGCCACCGGAACCGGACAGTCCTACGAGCAGTACTTC. The complete variable domain, with remaining parts taken from reference TRBV15 and TRBJ2-7, reads DAMVIQNPRYQVTQFGKPVTLSCSQTLNHNVMYWYQQKSSQAPKLLFHYYDKDFNNEADTPDNFQSRRPNTSFCFLDIRSPGLGDTAMYLCATGTGQSYEQYFGPGTRLTVT.

This clonotype was recorded many times. This chain links TRBV12-3 or TRBV12-4 with TRBJ1-5; tentative D call: TRBD1 (5 bases). CDR3 length equals 15 residues. With 6 bases removed from V and 0 bases from J, the gap between germline ends came to 12 bases. DNA for the CDR3: TGTGCCAGCAGCTTGGGGGATTATAGCAATCAGCCCCAGCATTTT. Its protein product is CASSLGDYSNQPQHF.

V usage is TRBV20-1 and J usage is TRBJ2-3, with D possibly matching TRBD2 (6 bases). Trimming took off 0 bases at V and 2 bases at J, with 15 bases between the two ends. The CDR3 has 16 amino acids. Germline V lookup: CDR1 DFQATT, CDR2 SNEGSKA (reference sequence). The CDR3 loop reads CSARDPSDWYTDTQYF. CDR3 DNA sequence: TGCAGTGCTAGAGACCCTAGCGATTGGTACACAGATACGCAGTATTTT.

This clonotype was seen only a few times. The chain combines TRBV18 with TRBJ1-1; no clear D. Trimming took off 1 base at V and 1 base at J, with 13 bases between the two ends. This CDR3 is 16 amino acids long. Germline values: CDR1 KGHSH, CDR2 LQKENI. CDR3 nucleotide sequence: TGTGCCAGCTCACCACAAAATAGGTTGCGGAACACTGAAGCTTTCTTT. Amino acid sequence: CASSPQNRLRNTEAFF. The whole variable domain, remainder taken from reference TRBV18 and TRBJ1-1, is NAGVMQNPRHLVRRRGQEARLRCSPMKGHSHVYWYRQLPEEGLKFMVYLQKENIIDESGMPKERFSAEFPKEGPSILRIQQVVRGDSAAYFCASSPQNRLRNTEAFFGQGTRLTVV.

V usage is TRBV30 and J usage is TRBJ1-1; D is unclear. CDR1 is GTSNPN, CDR2 SVGIG, per germline (reference sequence). Between the trimmed V and J ends, which lost 2 bases and 1 base, there was a span of 5 bases. The CDR3 has 12 amino acids. For the CDR3, the DNA is TGTGCCTGGAGTTGGGAGAACACTGAAGCTTTCTTT. This codes for CAWSWENTEAFF.

The chain combines TRBV28 with TRBJ2-7, with 9 bases identical to TRBD1. Germline lookup yields CDR1 MDHEN and CDR2 SYDVKM. This CDR3 is 16 amino acids long. With 7 bases clipped from V and 4 bases from J, the junction kept 14 bases outside the gene matches. The CDR3 sequence is CASKTFGTGTWYEQYF. CDR3 sequence (DNA): TGTGCCAGCAAAACCTTCGGGACAGGGACTTGGTACGAGCAGTACTTC.

In its sample, this clonotype was seen a few times. This chain connects TRBV4-2 to TRBJ2-1, with D perhaps TRBD2 (5 bases). Germline lookup yields CDR1 LGHNA and CDR2 YNFKEQ. The CDR3 extends over 15 amino acids. V was pared by 4 bases and J by 5 bases, with 15 bases between. The CDR3 region is CASSRFREPNNEQFF. The CDR3 DNA follows: TGTGCCAGCAGCCGTTTCCGGGAACCTAACAATGAGCAGTTCTTC.

There are many counts of this clonotype. This chain joins TRBV11-1 and TRBJ2-7; D may be TRBD1 (5 bases). V was pared by 1 base and J by 2 bases, with 15 bases between. The length of the CDR3 is 16 residues. Germline V gene lookup returns CDR1 SGHAT and CDR2 FQDESV (reference sequence). CDR3 protein: CASSLVDSDGPYEQYF. The CDR3 nucleotides are TGTGCCAGCAGCTTAGTTGACAGTGATGGACCCTACGAGCAGTACTTC.

This clonotype was counted only a few times. The chain joins TRBV29-1 to TRBJ1-2; 7 bases are shared with TRBD1. CDR1 and CDR2 (germline): SQVTM, ANQGSEA. The ends lost 8 bases at V and 5 bases at J; junction bases unmatched: 14. This CDR3 is 14 amino acids long. The CDR3 DNA reads as TGCAGCCTTTACGAGGGACAGCCCATTTATGGCTACACCTTC. It specifies CSLYEGQPIYGYTF.

This clonotype came up a few times. The rearrangement joins TRBV29-1 to TRBJ1-2; D is unresolved. Per the germline V gene, CDR1 is SQVTM and CDR2 is ANQGSEA. The CDR3 is made up of 15 amino acids. The V end lost 4 bases, the J end lost 3 bases, and 18 bases lay between the germline ends. The CDR3 spells CSVGGYWESHYGYTF. For the CDR3, the DNA is TGCAGCGTTGGGGGATATTGGGAATCACACTATGGCTACACCTTC.

The table lists this clonotype with many counts. The J gene is TRBJ2-4, the V gene TRBV12-3 or TRBV12-4; D gene unclear. The CDR3 contains 15 residues. V was shortened by 3 bases and J by 6 bases, with 15 bases between the two germline ends. CDR3 in DNA: TGTGCCAGCAGTTTCGGGCGCGGCGGCGGAAACATTCAGTACTTC. Amino acid sequence: CASSFGRGGGNIQYF.

This clonotype was seen a single time. At one end the junction does not follow the germline gene, possibly because of a read error. The rearrangement joins TRBV29-1 to TRBJ2-2; 7 bases fit TRBD1. The CDR3 loop spans 12 amino acids. CDR1 and CDR2 (germline): SQVTM, ANQGSEA. CDR3 DNA sequence: TGCAGCGCCTGGACAGGCACCAGGGAGCTGTTTTTT. It codes for CSAWTGTRELFF.

The J gene is TRBJ2-7, the V gene TRBV20-1; D could derive from TRBD1 or TRBD2 (6 bases each). Trimming shortened V by 6 bases and J by 5 bases, and 23 bases separated the two germline ends. The CDR3 runs to 15 residues. The germline V gene has CDR1 DFQATT and CDR2 SNEGSKA (reference sequence). The CDR3 here is CSATTGQFGRHEQYF. The DNA of the CDR3 is TGCAGTGCCACTACCGGACAGTTCGGGAGACACGAGCAGTACTTC.